Described below is a single T cell receptor (beta chain) sequence and its context. The V end lost 0 bases, the J end lost 0 bases, and 7 bases lay between the germline ends. From germline, CDR1 is SGDLS and CDR2 YYNGEE. The CDR3 totals 15 residues. Generated by immunoSEQ multiplex PCR, the TCRdb table keeps only in-frame clones and is missing some. The sample includes under 200,000 clones, 80% to 90% of them seen just once. The data belong to a study of blood T cell repertoires in COVID-19. The sequenced material came from peripheral blood. This sequence originates from a woman in her fifties or sixties with COVID-19, enrolled during active disease. This chain links TRBV9 with TRBJ2-1; no definite D call. Here the CDR3 reads CASSVDLSSYNEQFF. CDR3 DNA: TGTGCCAGCAGCGTAGATCTTAGCTCCTACAATGAGCAGTTCTTC. The full variable domain, its missing parts supplied by reference TRBV9 and TRBJ2-1, is DSGVTQTPKHLITATGQRVTLRCSPRSGDLSVYWYQQSLDQGLQFLIQYYNGEERAKGNILERFSAQQFPDLHSELNLSSLELGDSALYFCASSVDLSSYNEQFFGPGTRLTVL.